The 20 T cell receptor beta chains listed next were all sequenced from one sample in a study of blood T cells in healthy people across ages. A J-beta primer mix and a sample-barcoded 5' primer were used in a second PCR of about 7 to 12 cycles. MiXCR, applied by TCRdb to the 5' RACE reads, yields one record per CDR3 protein. The repertoire holds over a million distinct CDR3 sequences, with 42% as singletons. Sequencing was performed on blood. These receptors all come from a woman aged 18-29 years in good health.

V usage is TRBV27 and J usage is TRBJ2-1; 9 bases fit TRBD1. Unmatched junction bases numbered 7, after V lost 5 bases and J lost 5 bases. There are 15 residues in the CDR3. The V gene's germline CDR1 is MNHEY and CDR2 SMNVEV (reference sequence). The CDR3 protein is CASSGQGSGDNEQFF. The CDR3 DNA sequence: TGTGCCAGCAGTGGACAGGGGAGCGGGGACAATGAGCAGTTCTTC.

This chain uses TRBV2 with TRBJ2-5; 8 bases agree with TRBD2. Germline V gives CDR1 SNHLY, CDR2 FYNNEI. Trimming removed 7 bases from V and 11 bases from J; junction bases left unmatched: 12. The CDR3 runs to 13 residues. The DNA of the CDR3 is TGTGCCAGCAACCCTAGCGGGTACAATGAGCAGTACTTC. It specifies CASNPSGYNEQYF. Using reference TRBV2 and TRBJ2-5 for the parts outside the CDR3, the full variable domain is EPEVTQTPSHQVTQMGQEVILRCVPISNHLYFYWYRQILGQKVEFLVSFYNNEISEKSEIFDDQFSVERPDGSNFTLKIRSTKLEDSAMYFCASNPSGYNEQYFGPGTRLLVL.

This clonotype was counted only a few times. The rearrangement links TRBV24-1 to TRBJ2-3, with D perhaps given as TRBD1 or TRBD2 (5 bases each). Between the trimmed V and J ends, which lost 3 bases and 6 bases, there was a span of 15 bases. In germline, CDR1 is KGHDR, CDR2 SFDVKD. This CDR3 has 15 residues. This CDR3 is CATSDPGAGSDTQYF. CDR3 DNA: TGTGCCACCAGTGATCCCGGGGCCGGCAGCGATACGCAGTATTTT.

Only a few counts were recorded for this clonotype. This chain uses TRBV28 with TRBJ1-6; the D is unclear. Trimming cost V 4 bases and J 9 bases, with 10 bases left between them. The CDR3 totals 13 residues. Per the germline V gene, CDR1 is MDHEN and CDR2 is SYDVKM. The CDR3 is CASSSPVGSPLHF. For the CDR3, the DNA is TGTGCCAGCAGTTCCCCTGTTGGTTCACCCCTCCACTTT.

This clonotype was seen a single time. The rearrangement uses TRBV4-1 and TRBJ2-2; 9 bases map to TRBD1. J gave up 5 bases and V 5 bases, and 6 bases lay outside the gene matches. The germline gives CDR1 MGHRA, CDR2 YSYEKL. This CDR3 is 15 amino acids long. For the CDR3, the DNA is TGCGCCAGCAGCACCCGGACAGGGGATACCGGGGAGCTGTTTTTT. This codes for CASSTRTGDTGELFF.

The table lists this clonotype with many counts. This chain joins TRBV27 and TRBJ1-2; D perhaps matches TRBD1 (5 bases). Germline V CDR1 and CDR2: MNHEY, SMNVEV (reference sequence). V lost 3 bases, J lost 5 bases, and 10 bases lay in between. The CDR3 extends over 13 amino acids. This CDR3 reads CASSLSQDYGYTF. The CDR3 DNA reads TGTGCCAGCAGTTTGTCACAGGATTATGGCTACACCTTC.

This clonotype showed up just a few times. The CDR3 loop is CASSYGGQENQPQHF. DNA of the CDR3: TGTGCCAGCAGCTACGGGGGGCAGGAGAATCAGCCCCAGCATTTT. The chain combines TRBV7-2 with TRBJ1-5; a weak D match, TRBD1 (6 bases). V was pared by 4 bases and J by 4 bases, with 14 bases between. This CDR3 has 15 residues. The germline gives CDR1 SGHTA, CDR2 FQGNSA.

This clonotype occurred a few times. V and J are TRBV2 and TRBJ2-1, with unresolved D. The J call is doubtful: the DNA matches TRBJ2-7 better. The V gene's germline CDR1 is SNHLY and CDR2 FYNNEI. There are 11 residues in the CDR3. The DNA for the CDR3 is TGTGCCAGCAGGGTTTACAATGAGCAGTACTTC. Translating it yields CASRVYNEQYF.

The chain links TRBV18 to TRBJ2-5; 12 nucleotides agree with TRBD2. Losses at the gene ends were 0 bases for V and 11 bases for J; bases not matched to a gene: 10. The CDR3 sequence is 16 residues long. Germline CDR1 reads KGHSH; CDR2 reads LQKENI. The CDR3 reads CASSPPTSGGPNEQYF. The CDR3 nucleotides read TGTGCCAGCTCACCACCTACTAGCGGGGGGCCCAATGAGCAGTACTTC.

This chain links TRBV28 with TRBJ2-1, with 8 nucleotides matching TRBD2. After removal of 7 bases from V and 0 bases from J, the junction contained 8 bases not matched to a gene. The CDR3 consists of 16 residues. Germline V gene data show CDR1 as MDHEN and CDR2 as SYDVKM. DNA of the CDR3: TGTGCCAGCACCCTACCTACTAGCGGCTCCTACAATGAGCAGTTCTTC. It is translated as CASTLPTSGSYNEQFF.

The CDR3 is CASSQEEESEMAQYF. The CDR3 bases are TGTGCCAGCAGCCAAGAGGAGGAGAGCGAAATGGCCCAGTACTTC. V usage is TRBV14 and J usage is TRBJ2-5; D perhaps matches TRBD2 (5 bases). This CDR3 is 15 amino acids long. The germline V gene encodes CDR1 SGHDN and CDR2 FVKESK. The ends were cut back, 0 bases at V and 9 bases at J, with 17 bases in the middle.

The gene calls are TRBV10-3 and TRBJ2-5; no reliable D call. The CDR3 has 13 amino acids. Germline lookup yields CDR1 ENHRY and CDR2 SYGVKD. Between the trimmed V and J ends, which lost 6 bases and 0 bases, there was a span of 8 bases. CDR3 sequence: CAIRGQDQETQYF. The CDR3 DNA is TGTGCCATCAGGGGTCAGGACCAAGAGACCCAGTACTTC.

In this sample, this clonotype turned up a few times. The chain uses TRBV5-1 and TRBJ1-5; D is uncertain. Germline CDR1 is SGHRS and CDR2 is YFSETQ. V was cut by 2 bases and J by 0 bases, with 9 bases left in between. This CDR3 has 15 amino acids. CDR3 loop: CASSLRGGSNQPQHF. CDR3 DNA sequence: TGCGCCAGCAGCTTACGTGGAGGTAGCAATCAGCCCCAGCATTTT. The full variable domain, rest sourced from reference TRBV5-1 and TRBJ1-5, is KAGVTQTPRYLIKTRGQQVTLSCSPISGHRSVSWYQQTPGQGLQFLFEYFSETQRNKGNFPGRFSGRQFSNSRSEMNVSTLELGDSALYLCASSLRGGSNQPQHFGDGTRLSIL.

This clonotype was seen just once. This rearrangement joins TRBV20-1 to TRBJ1-3, with D possibly being TRBD1 (6 bases). From germline, CDR1 is DFQATT and CDR2 SNEGSKA (reference sequence). V was cut by 3 bases and J by 3 bases, with 12 bases left in between. The CDR3 loop spans 14 amino acids. The CDR3 nucleotides are TGCAGTGCTAGCCTACAGGGTAATGGAAACACCATATATTTT. It specifies CSASLQGNGNTIYF.

The rearrangement uses TRBV25-1 and TRBJ1-1; D may be TRBD1 (6 bases). The CDR3 runs 15 residues. V lost 3 bases, J lost 3 bases, and 14 bases lay in between. Germline V lookup: CDR1 MGHDK, CDR2 SYGVNS. The CDR3 region has the DNA TGTGCCAGCAGTGATTTAAGGGGGAAGGACACTGAAGCTTTCTTT. Its protein is CASSDLRGKDTEAFF.

With regard to this clonotype: At one end the junction does not follow the germline gene, possibly because of a read error. V usage is TRBV11-1 and J usage is TRBJ2-3, with D perhaps TRBD1 (6 bases). Germline V lookup: CDR1 SGHAT, CDR2 FQDESV (reference sequence). This CDR3 is 16 amino acids long. In DNA, the CDR3 is TGTGCCAGCAGCTTTCCAAGGATTGGGGGCACTGATACGCAGTATTTT. The encoded protein is CASSFPRIGGTDTQYF. Full variable domain (outside the CDR3, taken from reference TRBV11-1 and TRBJ2-3): EAEVAQSPRYKITEKSQAVAFWCDPISGHATLYWYRQILGQGPELLVQFQDESVVDDSQLPKDRFSAERLKGVDSTLKIQPAELGDSAMYLCASSFPRIGGTDTQYFGPGTRLTVL.

The V call is TRBV3-1, the J call TRBJ2-5; TRBD2 matches at 10 bases. Germline CDR1 and CDR2: LGHDT and YNNKEL (reference sequence). Trimming cost V 5 bases and J 6 bases; bases outside gene matches: 12. The CDR3 covers 16 residues. CDR3: CASSKAKREGFKTQYF. The CDR3 DNA sequence: TGTGCCAGCAGCAAAGCCAAGCGGGAGGGCTTTAAGACCCAGTACTTC.

The rearrangement links TRBV20-1 to TRBJ2-1, with unresolved D. Germline V gene lookup returns CDR1 DFQATT and CDR2 SNEGSKA (reference sequence). This CDR3 is 15 amino acids long. Trimming stripped 0 bases from V and 10 bases from J, with 19 bases between. DNA for the CDR3: TGCAGTGCTAGAGATGAGACCAAGTTCCTAACCGAGCAGTTCTTC. Translating it yields CSARDETKFLTEQFF.

This chain connects TRBV12-3 or TRBV12-4 to TRBJ2-1; maybe TRBD1 (6 bases). V shed 1 base and J shed 4 bases, with 11 bases lying between them. The CDR3 runs 15 residues. In DNA, the CDR3 is TGTGCCAGCAGTTTAGTTCAGGGGTTGTACAATGAGCAGTTCTTC. This encodes CASSLVQGLYNEQFF.

V and J are TRBV27 and TRBJ2-1; D uncertain. The CDR3 loop spans 13 amino acids. Trimming took off 6 bases at V and 2 bases at J, with 8 bases between the two ends. The germline V gene has CDR1 MNHEY and CDR2 SMNVEV (reference sequence). Here the CDR3 reads CASSHGAYNEQFF. The CDR3 nucleotides read TGTGCCAGCAGCCACGGCGCCTACAATGAGCAGTTCTTC.